The TCR delta chain described here comes from a study of gamma-delta T cells after stem cell transplantation. With regard to this clone: The protein given by TCRdb reflects a much larger clone and differs at residue 11 from this DNA's translation, likely from a read error; the protein shown is the DNA's translation.

Germline CDR1 and CDR2: GEAIGNYY and EKD. CDR3 length: 15 residues. J was trimmed by 7 bases and V by 7 bases; bases with no gene match: 11. TCRdb called clones from the RT-PCR reads again using CATT. The sample lists 500 to 650 delta-chain clones; around a quarter were seen once. The clonotype was recovered from a human donor. It is not recorded whose cells these are; they may come from a transplant donor. Sequencing was performed on gamma-delta T cells. The chain employs TRDV2 and TRDJ1, with TRDD3 identical over 13 bases. The CDR3, as DNA: TGTGCCTGCCAGGTACTGGGGGATACGCCCGGTAAACTCATCTTT. This encodes CACQVLGDTPGKLIF.